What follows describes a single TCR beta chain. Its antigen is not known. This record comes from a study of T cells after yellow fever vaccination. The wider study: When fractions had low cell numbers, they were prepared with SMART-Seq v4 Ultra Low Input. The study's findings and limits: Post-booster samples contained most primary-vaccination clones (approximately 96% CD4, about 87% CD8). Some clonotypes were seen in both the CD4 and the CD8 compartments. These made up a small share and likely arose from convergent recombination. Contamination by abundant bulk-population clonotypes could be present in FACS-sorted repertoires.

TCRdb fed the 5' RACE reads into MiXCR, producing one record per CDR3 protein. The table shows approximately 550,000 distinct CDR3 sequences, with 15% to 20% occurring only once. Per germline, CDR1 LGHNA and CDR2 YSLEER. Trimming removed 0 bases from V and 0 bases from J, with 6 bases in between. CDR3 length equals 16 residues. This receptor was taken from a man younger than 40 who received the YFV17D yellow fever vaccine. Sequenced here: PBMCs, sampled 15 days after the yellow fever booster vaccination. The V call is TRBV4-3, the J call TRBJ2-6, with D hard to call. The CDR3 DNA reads TGCGCCAGCAGCCAAGATCAAAGCTCTGGGGCCAACGTCCTGACTTTC. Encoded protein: CASSQDQSSGANVLTF.